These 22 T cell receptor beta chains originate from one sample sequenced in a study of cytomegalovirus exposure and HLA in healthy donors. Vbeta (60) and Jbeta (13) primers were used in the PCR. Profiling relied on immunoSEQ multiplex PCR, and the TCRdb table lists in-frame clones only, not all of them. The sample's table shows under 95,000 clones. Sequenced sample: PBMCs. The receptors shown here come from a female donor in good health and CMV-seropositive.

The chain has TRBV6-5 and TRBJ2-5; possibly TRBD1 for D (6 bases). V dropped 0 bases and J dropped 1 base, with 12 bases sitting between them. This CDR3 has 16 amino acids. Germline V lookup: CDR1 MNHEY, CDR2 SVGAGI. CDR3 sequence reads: CASSYSGQPIQETQYF. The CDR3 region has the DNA TGTGCCAGCAGTTACTCTGGACAGCCGATCCAAGAGACCCAGTACTTC.

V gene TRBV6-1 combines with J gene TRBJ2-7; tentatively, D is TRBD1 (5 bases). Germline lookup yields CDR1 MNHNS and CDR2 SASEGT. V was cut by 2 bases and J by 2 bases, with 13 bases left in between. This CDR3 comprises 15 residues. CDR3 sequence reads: CASSELQVGAYEQYF. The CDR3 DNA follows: TGTGCCAGCAGTGAACTACAGGTTGGCGCCTACGAGCAGTACTTC.

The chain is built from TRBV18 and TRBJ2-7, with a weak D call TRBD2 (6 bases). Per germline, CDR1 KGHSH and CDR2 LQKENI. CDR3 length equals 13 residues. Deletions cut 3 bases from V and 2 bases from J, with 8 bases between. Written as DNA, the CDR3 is TGTGCCAGCTCACCGGAGGGAGCCTACGAGCAGTACTTC. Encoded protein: CASSPEGAYEQYF.

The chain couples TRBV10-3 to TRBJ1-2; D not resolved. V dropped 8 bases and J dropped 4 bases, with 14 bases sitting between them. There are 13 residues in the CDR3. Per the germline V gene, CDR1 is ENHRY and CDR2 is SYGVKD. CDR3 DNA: TGTGCCATCTCAGGAGGGCGAGCCTATGGCTACACCTTC. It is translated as CAISGGRAYGYTF.

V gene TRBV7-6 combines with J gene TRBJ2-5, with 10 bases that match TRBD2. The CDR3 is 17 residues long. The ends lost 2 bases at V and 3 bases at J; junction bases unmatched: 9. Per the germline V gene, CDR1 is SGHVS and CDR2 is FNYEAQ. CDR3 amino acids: CASSLTAAGGAEETQYF. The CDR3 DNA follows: TGTGCCAGCAGCTTAACTGCAGCGGGGGGGGCCGAAGAGACCCAGTACTTC.

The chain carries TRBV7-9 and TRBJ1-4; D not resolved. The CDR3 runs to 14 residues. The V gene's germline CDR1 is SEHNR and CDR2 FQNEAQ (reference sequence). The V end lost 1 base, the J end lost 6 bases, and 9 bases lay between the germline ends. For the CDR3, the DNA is TGTGCCAGCAGCTTAGGCAGAGGGCATGAAAAACTGTTTTTT. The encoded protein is CASSLGRGHEKLFF.

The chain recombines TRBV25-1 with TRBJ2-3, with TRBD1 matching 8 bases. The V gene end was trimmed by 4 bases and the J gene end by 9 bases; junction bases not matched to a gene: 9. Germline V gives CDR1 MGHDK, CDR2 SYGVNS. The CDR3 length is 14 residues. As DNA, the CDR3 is TGTGCCAGCAGTGCGACAGGGGATAATTGGACGCAGTATTTT. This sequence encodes CASSATGDNWTQYF.

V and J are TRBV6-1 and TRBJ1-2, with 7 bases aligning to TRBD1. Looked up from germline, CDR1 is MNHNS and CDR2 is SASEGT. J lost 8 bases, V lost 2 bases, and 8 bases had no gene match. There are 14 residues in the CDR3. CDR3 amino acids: CASSENRGAGGYTF. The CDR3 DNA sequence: TGTGCCAGCAGTGAAAACAGGGGTGCAGGAGGCTACACCTTC.

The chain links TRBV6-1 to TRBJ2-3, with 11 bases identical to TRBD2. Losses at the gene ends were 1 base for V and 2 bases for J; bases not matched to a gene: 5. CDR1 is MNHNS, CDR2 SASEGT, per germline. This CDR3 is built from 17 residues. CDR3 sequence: CASSEGIAGGPTDTQYF. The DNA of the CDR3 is TGTGCCAGCAGTGAAGGAATAGCGGGAGGGCCCACAGATACGCAGTATTTT.

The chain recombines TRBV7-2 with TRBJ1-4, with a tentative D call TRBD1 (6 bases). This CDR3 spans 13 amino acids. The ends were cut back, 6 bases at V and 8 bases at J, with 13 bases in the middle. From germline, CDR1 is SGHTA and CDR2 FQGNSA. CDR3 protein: CASSSAGAEKLFF. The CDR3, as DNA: TGTGCCAGCAGTTCCGCAGGGGCCGAAAAACTGTTTTTT.

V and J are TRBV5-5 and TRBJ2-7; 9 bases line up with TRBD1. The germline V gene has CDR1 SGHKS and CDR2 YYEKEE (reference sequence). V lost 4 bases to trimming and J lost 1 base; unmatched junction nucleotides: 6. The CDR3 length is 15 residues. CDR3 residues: CASSLIDRGSYEQYF. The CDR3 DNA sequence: TGTGCCAGCAGCCTCATCGACAGGGGGTCCTACGAGCAGTACTTC.

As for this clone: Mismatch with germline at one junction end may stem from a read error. CDR3 amino acids: CASSWTASGFSYNEQFF. CDR3 in DNA: TGTGCTAGCAGCTGGACCGCTAGCGGGTTCTCCTACAATGAGCAGTTCTTC. The genes are TRBV7-7 and TRBJ2-1, with 8 bases aligning to TRBD2. The CDR3 extends over 17 amino acids. In germline, CDR1 is SSHAT, CDR2 FNYEAQ (reference sequence).

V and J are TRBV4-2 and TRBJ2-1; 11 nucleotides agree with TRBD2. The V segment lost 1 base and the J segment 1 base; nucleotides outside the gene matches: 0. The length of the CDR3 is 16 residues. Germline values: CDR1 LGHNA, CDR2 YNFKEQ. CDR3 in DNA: TGTGCCAGCAGCCAAGGACTAGCGGGGTCCTACAATGAGCAGTTCTTC. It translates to CASSQGLAGSYNEQFF.

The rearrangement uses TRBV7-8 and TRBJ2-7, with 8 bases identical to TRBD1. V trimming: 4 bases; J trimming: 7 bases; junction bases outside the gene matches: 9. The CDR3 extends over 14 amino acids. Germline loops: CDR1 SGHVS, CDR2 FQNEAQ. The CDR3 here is CASSYRQGAVEQYF. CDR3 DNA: TGTGCCAGCAGCTATCGGCAGGGGGCGGTAGAGCAGTACTTC.

The DNA for the CDR3 is TGTGCCAGCAGCGACGGGAATGTAATGAACACTGAAGCTTTCTTT. Protein: CASSDGNVMNTEAFF. The rearrangement links TRBV11-2 to TRBJ1-1, with D unresolved. Per germline, CDR1 SGHAT and CDR2 FQNNGV. The CDR3 length is 15 residues. Trimming pared 5 bases from V and 0 bases from J, leaving 13 bases between.

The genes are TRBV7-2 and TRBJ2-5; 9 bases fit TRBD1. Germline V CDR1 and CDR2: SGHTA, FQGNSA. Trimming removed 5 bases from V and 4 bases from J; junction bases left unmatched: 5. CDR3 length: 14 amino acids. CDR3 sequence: CASSPTGGAETQYF. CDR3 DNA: TGTGCCAGCAGCCCAACAGGGGGCGCAGAGACCCAGTACTTC. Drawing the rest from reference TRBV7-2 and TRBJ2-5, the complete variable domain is GAGVSQSPSNKVTEKGKDVELRCDPISGHTALYWYRQSLGQGLEFLIYFQGNSAPDKSGLPSDRFSAERTGGSVSTLTIQRTQQEDSAVYLCASSPTGGAETQYFGPGTRLLVL.

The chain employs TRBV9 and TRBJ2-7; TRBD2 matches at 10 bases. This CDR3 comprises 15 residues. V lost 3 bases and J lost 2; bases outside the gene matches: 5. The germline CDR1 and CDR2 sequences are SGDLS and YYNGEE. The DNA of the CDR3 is TGTGCCAGCAGCGCCCAGAGCGGGGGGGCCTACGAGCAGTACTTC. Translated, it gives CASSAQSGGAYEQYF.

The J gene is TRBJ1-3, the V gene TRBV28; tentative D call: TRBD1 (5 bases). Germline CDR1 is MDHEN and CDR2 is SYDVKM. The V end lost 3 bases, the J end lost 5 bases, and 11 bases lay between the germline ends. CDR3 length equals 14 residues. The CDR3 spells CASSFRQGRNTIYF. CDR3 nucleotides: TGTGCCAGCAGTTTTAGGCAGGGAAGAAACACCATATATTTT.

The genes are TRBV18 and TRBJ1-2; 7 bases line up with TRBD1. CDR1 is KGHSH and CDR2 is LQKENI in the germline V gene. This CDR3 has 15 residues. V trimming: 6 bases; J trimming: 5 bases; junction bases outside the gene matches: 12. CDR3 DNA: TGTGCCAGCTCGCCCTCGACAGGGACGCCTTATGGCTACACCTTC. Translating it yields CASSPSTGTPYGYTF.

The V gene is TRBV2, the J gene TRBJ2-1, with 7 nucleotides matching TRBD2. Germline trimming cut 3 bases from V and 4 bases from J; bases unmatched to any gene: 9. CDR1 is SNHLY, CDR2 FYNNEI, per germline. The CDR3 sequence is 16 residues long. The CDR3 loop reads CASSDRGASGYNEQFF. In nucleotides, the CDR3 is TGTGCCAGCAGTGATCGCGGGGCTAGCGGATACAATGAGCAGTTCTTC.

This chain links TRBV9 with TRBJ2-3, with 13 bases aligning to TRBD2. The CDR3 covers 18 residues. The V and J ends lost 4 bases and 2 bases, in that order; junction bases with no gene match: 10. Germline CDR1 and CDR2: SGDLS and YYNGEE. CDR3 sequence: CASSSGSLAGGFTDTQYF. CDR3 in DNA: TGTGCCAGCAGCTCCGGCTCACTAGCGGGGGGGTTCACAGATACGCAGTATTTT.

This chain's CDR3 is CAGGSPGNTIYF. The CDR3 coding sequence is TGTGCCGGGGGGTCGCCAGGAAACACCATATATTTT. The chain has TRBV6-6 and TRBJ1-3; D possibly corresponds to TRBD1 (5 bases). CDR1 and CDR2 (germline): MNHNY, SVGAGI (reference sequence). The germline V and J ends were trimmed by 11 bases and 4 bases, with 12 bases remaining between them. The CDR3 runs to 12 residues.